A selection of T cell receptor beta chains follows, all from one sample in a study of T cell repertoires in cytomegalovirus infection. TCRdb itself ran the reads through MiXCR, one entry per CDR3 protein. In the table there are roughly 77,000 distinct CDR3 sequences, about 4.2% of which are singletons. Material: PBMCs. The receptors come from a human donor in good health (CMV status not recorded). Some clones in this sample may be carry-over from other donors' samples. CDR3s include the opening cysteine and the closing phenylalanine or tryptophan. D genes are given only for firm matches. Only some rows state a clone size, as once, few, many or a class for expanded clones.

NA	many	TRBV5-4	TRBJ2-1	TGTGCCAGCAGCTTGGACCGGGCCCGTGAGCAGTTCTTC	CASSLDRAREQFF
NA	NA	TRBV3-1	TRBJ2-5	TGTGCCAGCAGGGAAAGGGGTCAAGAGACCCAGTACTTC	CASRERGQETQYF
NA	many	TRBV6-1	TRBJ1-5	TGTGCCAGCAGTGAAGCTCCCTCCAATCAGCCCCAGCATTTT	CASSEAPSNQPQHF
NA	many	TRBV7-6	TRBJ1-5	TGTGCCAGCAGCTTAGCGCCACAGGGTCAGCCCCAGCATTTT	CASSLAPQGQPQHF
NA	many	TRBV7-2	TRBJ1-1	TGTGCCAGCAGCCGCAGCCGCACCGAAGCTTTCTTT	CASSRSRTEAFF
TRBD1	many	TRBV6-2/TRBV6-3	TRBJ2-7	TGTGCCAGCAGTGACAGGGCAGAGGGCGAGCAGTACTTC	CASSDRAEGEQYF
TRBD2	many	TRBV6-2/TRBV6-3	TRBJ2-1	TGTGCCACCCTGGGGCGGGGGGGCACAAATGAGCAGTTCTTC	CATLGRGGTNEQFF
NA	NA	TRBV7-8	TRBJ1-6	TGTGCCAGCAGCTGGGACCGGGAATCACCCCTCCACTTT	CASSWDRESPLHF
TRBD1	many	TRBV7-8	TRBJ1-6	TGTGCCAGCAGCTTAATGCGTGGACAGGGAATAGGTTCACCCCTCCACTTT	CASSLMRGQGIGSPLHF
TRBD1	many	TRBV6-2/TRBV6-3	TRBJ2-7	TGTGCCAGCACCGATGCCGGGACAGGGGGCGACGAGCAGTACTTC	CASTDAGTGGDEQYF
NA	many	TRBV7-3	TRBJ2-3	TGTGCCAGCAGCCCCACGGGCGGATCCGAGGATACGCAGTATTTT	CASSPTGGSEDTQYF
TRBD2	many	TRBV4-1	TRBJ2-1	TGCGCCAGCAGCCAGGGGGAGGGCCCGATTTACAATGAGCAGTTCTTC	CASSQGEGPIYNEQFF
NA	many	TRBV7-9	TRBJ1-1	TGTGCCAGCACCCTAGTTCCCCGCCATGAAGCTTTCTTT	CASTLVPRHEAFF
NA	many	TRBV7-2	TRBJ1-1	TGTGCCAGCAGCTTCCCGGGATCGAGACCGCCCACTGAAGCTTTCTTT	CASSFPGSRPPTEAFF
NA	few	TRBV7-2	TRBJ2-7	TGTGCCAGCAGCCCGGAGATCAAGCTCCACGAGCAGTACTTC	CASSPEIKLHEQYF
NA	many	TRBV7-2	TRBJ1-5	TGTGCCAGCAGCTTAGCTGGGGGGACCAATCAGCCCCAGCATTTT	CASSLAGGTNQPQHF
TRBD1	few	TRBV7-8	TRBJ1-3	TGTGCCAGCAGCTTAAGGACAGGGGTCTCTGGAAACACCATATATTTT	CASSLRTGVSGNTIYF
TRBD1	many	TRBV27	TRBJ1-5	TGTGCCAGCAGTGCGGGACAGGGATACAATCAGCCCCAGCATTTT	CASSAGQGYNQPQHF
NA	many	TRBV7-8	TRBJ2-1	TGTGCCAGCAGCCCCGAGGACAAAAACAATGAGCAGTTCTTC	CASSPEDKNNEQFF
NA	many	TRBV7-2	TRBJ1-2	TGTGCCAGCAGCATAGACACAAACTATGGCTACACCTTC	CASSIDTNYGYTF
TRBD1	many	TRBV28	TRBJ1-1	TGTGCCAGCAGTGTACAGGGGGCGCCGAACACTGAAGCTTTCTTT	CASSVQGAPNTEAFF
NA	many	TRBV7-8	TRBJ2-5	TGTGCCAGCAGCCAAACTTCCGAGCAAGAGACCCAGTACTTC	CASSQTSEQETQYF
NA	many	TRBV10-3	TRBJ1-5	TGTGCCATCAGTGAGCGCAATCAGCCCCAGCATTTT	CAISERNQPQHF
TRBD2	many	TRBV7-2	TRBJ2-7	TGTGCCAGCAGCTTGGGCAGCGGGGCATCCTACGAGCAGTACTTC	CASSLGSGASYEQYF
TRBD1	many	TRBV7-2	TRBJ2-3	TGTGCCAGCAGCTTAGTGACAGGGGGCACAGATACGCAGTATTTT	CASSLVTGGTDTQYF
NA	many	TRBV7-2	TRBJ1-3	TGTGCCAGCAGCAGCCGGGACAACTCTGGAAACACCATATATTTT	CASSSRDNSGNTIYF
NA	many	TRBV15	TRBJ2-1	TGTGCCGTATCGAGGGAGATCTACAATGAGCAGTTCTTC	CAVSREIYNEQFF
TRBD2	many	TRBV7-2	TRBJ2-1	TGTGCCAGCAGCTTTGTTCGTTCTAGCGGGGGTTTCGGGGAGCAGTTCTTC	CASSFVRSSGGFGEQFF
NA	many	TRBV7-9	TRBJ1-1	TGTGCCAGCAACAAACAGCAGAACACTGAAGCTTTCTTT	CASNKQQNTEAFF
TRBD2	NA	TRBV11-1	TRBJ2-2	TGTGCCAGCAGCCCGAAGACTAGCGGGAGAGTGAACACCGGGGAGCTGTTTTTT	CASSPKTSGRVNTGELFF
NA	many	TRBV7-2	TRBJ2-1	TGTGCCAGCAGCTTAAGGGGTCGGAGAGGCGATGAGCAGTTCTTC	CASSLRGRRGDEQFF
NA	many	TRBV7-8	TRBJ2-1	TGTGCCAGCAGCTTAGTGGGCAAAAACTACAATGAGCAGTTCTTC	CASSLVGKNYNEQFF
TRBD2	many	TRBV27	TRBJ2-1	TGTGCCAGCAGTCTTTGGGGGGGAAATGAGCAGTTCTTC	CASSLWGGNEQFF
NA	many	TRBV28	TRBJ1-1	TGTGCCAGCAGTTTTGGGGCCTGGGGGACTGAAGCTTTCTTT	CASSFGAWGTEAFF
NA	many	TRBV19	TRBJ1-2	TGTGCCAGTAGTATCGCCGGGACACTGCAAGTAAAAGGCTACACCTTC	CASSIAGTLQVKGYTF
NA	many	TRBV7-2	TRBJ2-4	TGTGCCAGCAGCTTAGAGGAGGGAAACATTCAGTACTTC	CASSLEEGNIQYF
NA	many	TRBV7-2	TRBJ2-3	TGTGCCAGCAGCTTAAGCGCAACACAAAGCCATACGCAGTATTTT	CASSLSATQSHTQYF
NA	many	TRBV18	TRBJ1-1	TGTGCCAGCTCACCCAAAACTGGGGGCACTGAAGCTTTCTTT	CASSPKTGGTEAFF
NA	few	TRBV7-2	TRBJ1-2	TGTGCCAGCAGCTCCCCCTGGGGAAACTATGGCTACACCTTC	CASSSPWGNYGYTF
NA	many	TRBV7-2	TRBJ2-3	TGTGCCAGCAGCTTGGATGGCGGGACCCACCTTCCAGATACGCAGTATTTT	CASSLDGGTHLPDTQYF
NA	many	TRBV5-1	TRBJ2-7	TGCGCCAGCAGCTTGCTTCACGGTGCGTCCTACGAGCAGTACTTC	CASSLLHGASYEQYF
NA	NA	TRBV6-5	TRBJ1-1	TGTGCCAGCAGCGTAACAGCGAACACTGAAGCTTTCTTT	CASSVTANTEAFF
NA	many	TRBV29-1	TRBJ1-1	TGCAGCGTTGAAGGAAATTCGAAAGCTTTCTTT	CSVEGNSKAFF
NA	many	TRBV29-1	TRBJ2-7	TGCAGCGTTGAAGGGGGGGCAGGGTACGAGCAGTACTTC	CSVEGGAGYEQYF
TRBD1	many	TRBV7-9	TRBJ2-1	TGTGCCAGCAGCTTAAGGGACAGGGATAATGAGCAGTTCTTC	CASSLRDRDNEQFF
TRBD1	many	TRBV9	TRBJ1-2	TGTGCCAGCAGCGTAGGAGGGACAGGGGGCCGCGGCTACACCTTC	CASSVGGTGGRGYTF
TRBD1	many	TRBV10-3	TRBJ2-7	TGTGCCGTGTCTATAGGGACAGGGGGTTCCTACGAGCAGTACTTC	CAVSIGTGGSYEQYF
NA	many	TRBV7-6	TRBJ1-3	TGTGCCAGCAGCACGGACCCCCCGCGGATCTCTGGAAACACCATATATTTT	CASSTDPPRISGNTIYF
NA	many	TRBV29-1	TRBJ1-1	TGCAGCGCAAGAAACACTGAAGCTTTCTTT	CSARNTEAFF
TRBD1	many	TRBV19	TRBJ1-2	TGTGCCAGTAGGGGGACAGGGGACGGAGACTATGGCTACACCTTC	CASRGTGDGDYGYTF
NA	many	TRBV4-1	TRBJ2-3	TGCGCCAGCAGCCAAGAGAATTGGGGATATCGGGATACGCAGTATTTT	CASSQENWGYRDTQYF
NA	many	TRBV4-1	TRBJ2-2	TGCGCCAGCAGCCAAAGAGGGCTCACCGGGGAGCTGTTTTTT	CASSQRGLTGELFF
NA	many	TRBV6-2/TRBV6-3	TRBJ1-5	TGTGCCAGCAGTTACGCAGGTCTGGGGCAAAGCAATCAGCCCCAGCATTTT	CASSYAGLGQSNQPQHF
NA	many	TRBV7-2	TRBJ1-2	TGTGCCAGCAGCTTAGGGCAGGGTTATGGCTACACCTTC	CASSLGQGYGYTF